This T cell receptor beta chain was sequenced in a study of OX40 agonist ivuxolimab in advanced cancers. About the study: Patient treatment consisted of intravenous ivuxolimab administration every 2 weeks at 0.01 to 10 mg/kg. Patients were roughly 87% male with ages roughly 20 to 80, mean approximately 55.

Data came from immunoSEQ multiplex PCR; TCRdb stores just in-frame clones and leaves some out. Of over 75,000 clones listed, 75% to 95% were seen once; the top ten hold roughly 0.4%. General study findings and limits: Blood T cells, both CD4+ and CD8+, expanded clonally by week 6 at 0.1 to 3.0 mg/kg.

The V end lost 4 bases, the J end lost 0 bases, and 14 bases lay between the germline ends. This CDR3 spans 17 amino acids. The germline gives CDR1 SGHRS, CDR2 YFSETQ. In regard to this clone: Its specificity is unknown.

The source is an adult with an advanced solid tumor such as melanoma, head and neck, liver or kidney cancer. The sample consisted of CD4+ or CD8+ T cells sorted from blood, taken in a trial of the OX40 agonist ivuxolimab. V and J are TRBV5-1 and TRBJ2-6, with D perhaps matching TRBD1 (6 bases). CDR3 amino acids: CASSPGTTSSGANVLTF. Written as DNA, the CDR3 is TGCGCCAGCAGCCCAGGGACAACTAGCTCTGGGGCCAACGTCCTGACTTTC.